Sequencing of this T cell receptor (beta chain) was carried out in a study of CD8+CD57+ T cells in acquired aplastic anemia (dated by TCRdb to between 2017 and 2018). As for the study more broadly: On average, sorted CD4+ and CD8+ cells yielded approximately 3 ug of extracted DNA, with a range of about 0.17 to 27.4 ug. Mean read counts for healthy donor samples were 10 million to 10.8 million for CD4+ cells and fewer than 12 million for CD8+ cells. Broader findings and caveats from the paper: Between patients and healthy controls, no significant difference in CD8+ Simpson's diversity was found (P=0.060). Roughly 31 CD8+ CDR3 sequences were shared between patients and controls but appeared highly expressed in patients and within their immunodominant clones.

The study deep-sequenced TCR repertoires of sorted CD4+ and CD8+ blood T cells from severe aplastic anemia patients and healthy subjects. Ficoll-Paque density gradient centrifugation was used to isolate peripheral blood mononuclear cells. Before DNA extraction, CD4+ and CD8+ T cells were sorted by FACS or by magnetic beads. Comment on this clonotype: The antigen it binds to is not known. No much larger clone exists at a distance of one base, and base qualities are not known.

The junction shows trimming of 3 bases on V and 3 bases on J, and the gene matches do not reach 9 bases of it. In the germline V gene, CDR1 corresponds to SGDLS and CDR2 to YYNGEE. Its CDR3 holds 15 amino acids, cysteine through phenylalanine. The sequence is cut down to CDR3 DNA, 45 bases in frame from base 1. TCR beta VDJ combination and CDR3 sequence profiling used genomic DNA as the template. TCR repertoire sequencing was run on an Illumina HiSeq 2000. The paper's processing steps were these. Repertoire assessment relied on Simpson's diversity index, CDR3 size and DJ length profiles, and TRBV/TRBJ rearrangement plots. The most abundant DNA sequence in the deep sequencing data was defined as the immunodominant clone. CDR3 amino acid sequences were screened for sharing across subjects and compared with published repertoires and the VDJdb database. TCRdb redid the processing of the public reads, applying fastp at Q25 and MiXCR, and retained in-frame beta chains. Rows are unified per CDR3 protein, each entry keeping the most common DNA and genes. The V and J calls, along with clone size, are taken from TCRdb and not from the paper's own processing. A total of about 130,000 distinct CDR3 sequences appear in this sample, around 48% of them only once. The ten largest clones take up about 2.5% of the sample.

This sequence originates from a human donor in good health, serving as a control. The specimen sequenced was sorted CD4+, CD8+, or CD8+CD57+ T cells (not recorded which) from PBMCs. The receptor chain draws on TRBV9 and TRBJ2-7, with TRBD2 identical over 7 junction bases. The CDR3 is CASSARTGGFYEQYF. The DNA sequence is given as TGTGCCAGCAGCGCTCGGACCGGGGGGTTCTACGAGCAGTACTTC.